The 26 T cell receptor beta chains reported below all come from one sample, sequenced in a study of cytomegalovirus exposure and HLA in healthy donors. Researchers ran the PCR with 60 Vbeta and 13 Jbeta primers. TCRdb's table, derived via immunoSEQ multiplex PCR, lists solely in-frame clones and lacks some. The sample records about 100,000 clones, roughly 82% being singletons. Sequenced input: PBMCs. All receptors come from a young man in good health and CMV-seropositive.

The V and J genes are TRBV7-9 and TRBJ1-1; D remains ambiguous. The length of the CDR3 is 16 residues. Trimming took 1 base from V and 4 from J, leaving 16 bases between them. Per the germline V gene, CDR1 is SEHNR and CDR2 is FQNEAQ (reference sequence). The chain's CDR3 is CASSLGVVSVFTEAFF. The CDR3 DNA follows: TGTGCCAGCAGCTTAGGTGTCGTCTCGGTTTTCACTGAAGCTTTCTTT.

The rearrangement uses TRBV13 and TRBJ2-5; 10 bases map to TRBD2. Per germline, CDR1 PRHDT and CDR2 FYEKMQ (reference sequence). This CDR3 region has 17 residues. J lost 4 bases, V lost 6 bases, and 14 bases had no gene match. The CDR3 bases are TGTGCCAGCAGACATTTCCTAGCGGGGGCCCTCGGAGAGACCCAGTACTTC. Translated: CASRHFLAGALGETQYF.

This chain uses TRBV6-1 with TRBJ1-2; TRBD1 is a possible D gene (5 bases). The V and J ends lost 6 bases and 2 bases respectively, with 10 bases between them. Germline values: CDR1 MNHNS, CDR2 SASEGT. This CDR3 is built from 13 residues. Written as DNA, the CDR3 is TGTGCCAGCAGGGACACTCGAAACTATGGCTACACCTTC. It is translated as CASRDTRNYGYTF.

This chain connects TRBV6-6 to TRBJ1-1, with D perhaps matching TRBD1 (5 bases). This CDR3 is built from 15 residues. V lost 2 bases, J lost 1 base, and 11 bases lay in between. CDR1 and CDR2 (germline): MNHNY, SVGAGI (reference sequence). CDR3 in amino acids: CASSYGGGRNTEAFF. CDR3 nucleotides: TGTGCCAGCAGTTACGGGGGGGGAAGGAACACTGAAGCTTTCTTT.

V is TRBV7-2 and J is TRBJ1-1, with TRBD1 matching over 11 bases. The CDR3 contains 14 residues. Per the germline V gene, CDR1 is SGHTA and CDR2 is FQGNSA. Germline trimming cut 3 bases from V and 5 bases from J; bases unmatched to any gene: 2. Written as DNA, the CDR3 is TGTGCCAGCAGCTTGGACAGGGGGCGGACTGAAGCTTTCTTT. Translated, it gives CASSLDRGRTEAFF.

This chain connects TRBV18 to TRBJ2-1; possibly TRBD2 for D (5 bases). V was clipped by 2 bases and J by 6 bases, with 20 bases between them. This CDR3 contains 17 residues. The germline V gene encodes CDR1 KGHSH and CDR2 LQKENI. The CDR3 DNA follows: TGTGCCAGCTCACCAAAGCGGACCCAGCCCGGGCCCAATGAGCAGTTCTTC. Encoded protein: CASSPKRTQPGPNEQFF.

The chain employs TRBV30 and TRBJ2-7; 8 bases fit TRBD1. V trimming: 5 bases; J trimming: 7 bases; junction bases outside the gene matches: 4. Looked up from germline, CDR1 is GTSNPN and CDR2 is SVGIG (reference sequence). The CDR3 covers 11 residues. The CDR3 here is CAWRTGGEQYF. The CDR3 bases are TGTGCCTGGCGTACAGGGGGGGAGCAGTACTTC.

In its sample, this clone was seen a few times. The gene calls are TRBV18 and TRBJ1-4; D is unclear. This CDR3 region has 17 residues. V was shortened by 2 bases and J by 5 bases, with 18 bases between the two germline ends. Germline CDR1 reads KGHSH; CDR2 reads LQKENI. As DNA, the CDR3 is TGTGCCAGCTCACCAAGCCTTGCGGGCAGCCGAAATGAAAAACTGTTTTTT. Protein: CASSPSLAGSRNEKLFF.

CDR3 region: CARWDSPNYGYTF. CDR3 in DNA: TGTGCCAGATGGGACAGCCCTAACTATGGCTACACCTTC. V is TRBV19 and J is TRBJ1-2; 7 nucleotides agree with TRBD1. CDR3 length: 13 residues. Germline V gives CDR1 LNHDA, CDR2 SQIVND (reference sequence). The V gene end was trimmed by 9 bases and the J gene end by 0 bases; junction bases not matched to a gene: 4.

The chain joins TRBV6-5 to TRBJ1-2; D unclear. CDR1 and CDR2 (germline): MNHEY, SVGAGI. The CDR3 sequence is 15 residues long. V dropped 0 bases and J dropped 0 bases, with 8 bases sitting between them. CDR3: CASSYSISANYGYTF. CDR3 in DNA: TGTGCCAGCAGTTACTCGATTTCAGCTAACTATGGCTACACCTTC.

The rearrangement links TRBV10-3 to TRBJ1-2; 7 bases align to TRBD1. CDR1 is ENHRY and CDR2 is SYGVKD in the germline V gene. The CDR3 is 13 amino acids. V lost 10 bases to trimming and J lost 8 bases; unmatched junction nucleotides: 13. The CDR3 region is CATQGEQRRGYTF. Here the CDR3 DNA reads TGTGCCACCCAGGGGGAGCAGCGTAGGGGCTACACCTTC.

The chain couples TRBV7-8 to TRBJ1-1; 8 bases map to TRBD1. This CDR3 contains 15 residues. With 5 bases clipped from V and 10 bases from J, the junction kept 15 bases outside the gene matches. CDR1 SGHVS and CDR2 FQNEAQ come from the germline V gene. The DNA for the CDR3 is TGTGCCAGCAGCAAAACGACAGGGGACGTTGGTGGAGCTTTCTTT. Its translation is CASSKTTGDVGGAFF.

V and J are TRBV5-1 and TRBJ2-5, with D maybe TRBD1 (6 bases). The germline gives CDR1 SGHRS, CDR2 YFSETQ. Deletions cut 3 bases from V and 1 base from J, with 10 bases between. The CDR3 consists of 14 residues. The CDR3 protein is CASSSGQTQETQYF. The CDR3 DNA is TGCGCCAGCAGCTCAGGACAGACCCAAGAGACCCAGTACTTC.

V and J are TRBV5-6 and TRBJ2-3; 8 nucleotides match TRBD2. With V trimmed by 2 bases and J by 3 bases, 2 bases remained unmatched. Germline CDR1 is SGHDT and CDR2 is YYEEEE. The CDR3 spans 14 residues. CDR3 nucleotide sequence: TGTGCCAGCAGCTTAAGACTAGCGACAGATACGCAGTATTTT. Residues: CASSLRLATDTQYF.

The J gene is TRBJ2-5, the V gene TRBV27; 8 nucleotides agree with TRBD2. The length of the CDR3 is 16 residues. Germline CDR1 MNHEY, CDR2 SMNVEV (reference sequence). The V and J ends lost 5 bases and 2 bases, in that order; junction bases with no gene match: 10. The CDR3 loop reads CASSTTERGFQETQYF. CDR3 coding DNA: TGTGCCAGCAGTACTACTGAGCGGGGGTTTCAAGAGACCCAGTACTTC.

V gene TRBV14 combines with J gene TRBJ1-2; possible D gene TRBD1, 5 bases. The CDR3 covers 15 residues. Per the germline V gene, CDR1 is SGHDN and CDR2 is FVKESK. The V end lost 3 bases, the J end lost 4 bases, and 15 bases lay between the germline ends. CDR3 sequence (DNA): TGTGCCAGCAGCCAGGGTCAGGGCCAGCGCTATGGCTACACCTTC. As protein: CASSQGQGQRYGYTF.

This clone was seen a few times. This rearrangement joins TRBV7-8 to TRBJ2-4, with TRBD2 matching over 13 bases. V gave up 1 base and J gave up 9 bases; unmatched junction bases: 3. This CDR3 region has 15 residues. CDR1 and CDR2 from the germline V gene are SGHVS and FQNEAQ. CDR3 region: CASSLGTSGGTIQYF. CDR3 coding DNA: TGTGCCAGCAGCTTAGGGACTAGCGGGGGTACCATTCAGTACTTC.

The chain uses TRBV4-1 and TRBJ1-1; D perhaps matches TRBD1 (5 bases). Per the germline V gene, CDR1 is MGHRA and CDR2 is YSYEKL. The CDR3 totals 15 residues. V lost 4 bases and J lost 7, with 19 bases in between. This CDR3 is CASSRETEGLFEAFF. The CDR3 DNA is TGCGCCAGCAGCCGGGAGACAGAGGGACTATTTGAAGCTTTCTTT.

The V call is TRBV5-1, the J call TRBJ1-2; D not certain. The length of the CDR3 is 12 residues. Trimming cost V 6 bases and J 4 bases, with 10 bases left between them. Germline V lookup: CDR1 SGHRS, CDR2 YFSETQ. This chain's CDR3 is CASKDSVYGYTF. The CDR3 nucleotides are TGCGCCAGCAAGGACTCGGTCTATGGCTACACCTTC.

V usage is TRBV5-1 and J usage is TRBJ2-3; D perhaps matches TRBD2 (6 bases). CDR1 is SGHRS, CDR2 YFSETQ, per germline. Trimming took 5 bases from V and 5 from J, leaving 15 bases between them. This CDR3 comprises 14 residues. CDR3 sequence: CASRAAPGEDTQYF. The CDR3 nucleotides are TGCGCCAGCAGGGCGGCTCCGGGGGAAGATACGCAGTATTTT.

CDR3 coding DNA: TGTGCCAGCAGCCTGGGACTTATTAACACTGAAGCTTTCTTT. Protein sequence: CASSLGLINTEAFF. V usage is TRBV11-1 and J usage is TRBJ1-1; D is perhaps TRBD1 (5 bases). V was clipped by 5 bases and J by 2 bases, with 12 bases between them. This CDR3 is 14 amino acids long. Germline V lookup: CDR1 SGHAT, CDR2 FQDESV (reference sequence).

This clone was seen a few times. DNA for the CDR3: TGTGCCAGCGCTAACCTTCAGGGGGCGTCCGTCAATGAGCAGTTCTTC. It yields the protein CASANLQGASVNEQFF. This chain connects TRBV27 to TRBJ2-1; 8 nucleotides agree with TRBD1. This CDR3 has 16 residues. The J segment lost 6 bases and the V segment lost 8 bases, leaving 15 bases of the junction unmatched. CDR1 MNHEY and CDR2 SMNVEV come from the germline V gene (reference sequence).

This clone was seen a handful of times. The chain joins TRBV9 to TRBJ2-3; maybe TRBD2 (6 bases). V was pared by 4 bases and J by 2 bases, with 11 bases between. In germline, CDR1 is SGDLS, CDR2 YYNGEE. This CDR3 has 14 residues. This chain's CDR3 is CASSPRTNTDTQYF. CDR3 in DNA: TGTGCCAGCAGCCCCCGGACTAACACAGATACGCAGTATTTT.

Concerning this clone: At one end, the junction sequence differs from germline, possibly due to a read error. V usage is TRBV5-4 and J usage is TRBJ1-1; possibly TRBD1 for D (6 bases). The CDR3 runs to 14 residues. The V gene's germline CDR1 is SGHNT and CDR2 YYREEE (reference sequence). The CDR3 DNA sequence: TGTGCCAGCAGCTTGGAATCTGGGGACACTGAAGCCTTCTTT. Protein product: CASSLESGDTEAFF.

This rearrangement joins TRBV27 to TRBJ2-5; 9 positions match TRBD2. The germline gives CDR1 MNHEY, CDR2 SMNVEV (reference sequence). The CDR3 length is 16 residues. The V segment lost 0 bases and the J segment 4 bases; nucleotides outside the gene matches: 6. CDR3 in amino acids: CASSLSIGGGVETQYF. CDR3 nucleotides: TGTGCCAGCAGTTTATCTATTGGCGGGGGGGTAGAGACCCAGTACTTC.

This clone was recorded only once. The J gene is TRBJ2-4, the V gene TRBV11-1; TRBD1 matches at 8 bases. CDR1 and CDR2 from the germline V gene are SGHAT and FQDESV (reference sequence). CDR3 size: 14 residues. Trimming cost V 5 bases and J 7 bases; bases outside gene matches: 7. Here the CDR3 reads CASSLMGQVNIQYF. The CDR3 DNA reads as TGTGCCAGCAGCCTTATGGGACAGGTGAACATTCAGTACTTC. Filled out from reference TRBV11-1 and TRBJ2-4, the complete variable domain reads EAEVAQSPRYKITEKSQAVAFWCDPISGHATLYWYRQILGQGPELLVQFQDESVVDDSQLPKDRFSAERLKGVDSTLKIQPAELGDSAMYLCASSLMGQVNIQYFGAGTRLSVL.